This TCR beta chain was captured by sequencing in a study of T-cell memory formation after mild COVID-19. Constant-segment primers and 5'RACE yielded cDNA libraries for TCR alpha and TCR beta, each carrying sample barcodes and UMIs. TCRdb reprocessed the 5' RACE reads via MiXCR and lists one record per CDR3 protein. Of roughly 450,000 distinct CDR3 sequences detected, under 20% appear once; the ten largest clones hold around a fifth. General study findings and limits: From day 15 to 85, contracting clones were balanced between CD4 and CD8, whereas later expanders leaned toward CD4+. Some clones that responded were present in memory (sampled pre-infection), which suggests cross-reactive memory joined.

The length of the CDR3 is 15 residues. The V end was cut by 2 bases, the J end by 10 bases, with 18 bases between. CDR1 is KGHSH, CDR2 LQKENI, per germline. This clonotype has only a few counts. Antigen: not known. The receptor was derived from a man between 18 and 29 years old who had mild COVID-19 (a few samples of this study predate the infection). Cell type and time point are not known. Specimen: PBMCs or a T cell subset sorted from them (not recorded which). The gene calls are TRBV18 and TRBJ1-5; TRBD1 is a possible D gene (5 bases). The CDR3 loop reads CASSPRGRTKQPQHF. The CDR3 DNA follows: TGTGCCAGCTCACCAAGAGGGCGGACAAAGCAACCCCAGCATTTT.